This entry describes one T cell receptor (beta chain). Its antigen is not known. This record belongs to a study of CD4 T cells in relation to SARS-CoV-2 and coronaviruses. Turning to the study itself: PBMCs were cultured with antigen for roughly nine days before TCR beta sequencing.

V trimming: 2 bases; J trimming: 9 bases; junction bases outside the gene matches: 7. The CDR3 consists of 15 residues. Germline CDR1 and CDR2: LGHDT and YNNKEL (reference sequence). Findings and limits, study-wide: Samples before the pandemic and after infection were not matched within any donor.

The assay was immunoSEQ multiplex PCR, and TCRdb's table has in-frame clones only and misses some. Here the sample spans about 38,000 clones, around four fifths being singletons. This clonotype was obtained from an adult with COVID-19. The specimen sequenced was memory CD4+ T cells from PBMCs, cultured in vitro. The rearrangement joins TRBV3-1 (or the pseudogene TRBV3-2) to TRBJ1-6, with 7 bases fitting TRBD1. The CDR3 is CASSQSRDRFSPLHF. The CDR3 nucleotides are TGTGCCAGCAGCCAATCCCGGGACAGATTTTCACCCCTCCACTTT.